This T cell receptor (beta chain) emerged from a study of CD8+CD57+ T cells in acquired aplastic anemia. Study-wide points: Patients had approximately 29 CD8+ CDR3 sequences in common with controls (the shared set).

In its sample, this clonotype was seen a few times. The antigen remains unidentified. CDR1 is SNHLY, CDR2 FYNNEI, per germline. V lost 6 bases to trimming and J lost 3 bases, with 11 bases between them. The CDR3 sequence is 13 residues long. All patients picked for sequencing had shown, by flow cytometry, an expansion of CD8+CD57+ cells. The template used for profiling TCR beta VDJ and CDR3 was genomic DNA. TCRdb reprocessed the reads via MiXCR and lists one record per CDR3 protein. The sample lists 120,000 or so distinct CDR3 sequences; 55% to 70% were seen once. The sequencing sample was made of sorted CD4+, CD8+, or CD8+CD57+ T cells (not recorded which) from PBMCs. The TCR was taken from a human donor with aplastic anemia. The genes are TRBV2 and TRBJ1-1; D is ambiguous. The CDR3 region is CASRSNPDTEAFF. For the CDR3, the DNA is TGTGCCAGCAGATCCAATCCCGACACTGAAGCTTTCTTT.